This TCR beta chain was recovered during a study of T cell responses to AZD1222 COVID-19 vaccine. Study findings and constraints: Repertoires were sampled only after the peak T cell response. Unmutated variant regions reportedly attract nearly half of all spike-specific TCRs.

Regarding this clone: What it binds is unknown.

CDR3 length equals 15 residues. Trimming removed 5 bases from V and 0 bases from J; junction bases left unmatched: 3. Germline V lookup: CDR1 SGHTA, CDR2 FQGNSA. Repertoires were generated with immunoSEQ multiplex PCR, while TCRdb's copy carries only in-frame clones and drops some. The sample shows 140,000 to 150,000 clones, 75% to 95% of them seen only once. The clonotype originates from an adult in good health. Sequences were derived from peripheral blood, sampled on day 0 of MenACWY control vaccination. This sequence joins TRBV7-2 and TRBJ1-5; TRBD1 matches at 8 bases. The CDR3 protein is CASSADRGSNQPQHF. The CDR3 bases are TGTGCCAGCAGCGCCGACAGGGGTAGCAATCAGCCCCAGCATTTT.